This TCR beta chain was found in a study of blood T cells in healthy people across ages. Alongside a J-beta primer mix, a sample-barcoded 5' primer served in a second PCR lasting roughly 6 to 11 cycles. TCRdb independently ran MiXCR on the 5' RACE reads; one entry per CDR3 protein. The sample consists of 1.2 million to 1.5 million distinct CDR3 sequences, around 59% of them appearing once. Germline CDR1 is SEHNR and CDR2 is FQNEAQ (reference sequence). The CDR3 is 13 residues long. The chain joins TRBV7-9 to TRBJ2-4; D is ambiguous. TRBJ2-5 matches the DNA end more closely, so the J call is doubtful. Sequencing was performed on blood. The clonotype was recovered from a man between 18 and 35 years old in good health. Here the CDR3 reads CASSYLGQETQYF. CDR3 in DNA: TGTGCCAGCAGCTACCTAGGCCAAGAGACCCAGTACTTC.